This TCR beta chain is drawn from a study of blood T cell repertoires in COVID-19. The CDR3 contains 12 residues. In germline, CDR1 is SGHKS, CDR2 YYEKEE (reference sequence). Trimming removed 2 bases at V and 8 bases at J, with 8 bases between. In the source study's methods: Amplifying reference gene primers gave estimates of nucleated cell counts. Sequencing was performed with immunoSEQ multiplex PCR; in TCRdb, only in-frame clones are kept and a portion is missing. The DNA was the basis for D and trimming; V, J and clone size are from that table. The table shows a few hundred thousand clones, with around 80% occurring only once. This clone was picked up one time.

Sequencing used PBMCs or T cells enriched from blood (not recorded which). V is TRBV5-5 and J is TRBJ2-1, with a tentative D call TRBD2 (5 bases). The clonotype originates from a man between 25 and 39 years old with acute COVID-19. CDR3 nucleotides: TGTGCCAGCAGCTTTCGTAGCGATGAGCAGTTCTTC. It codes for CASSFRSDEQFF.